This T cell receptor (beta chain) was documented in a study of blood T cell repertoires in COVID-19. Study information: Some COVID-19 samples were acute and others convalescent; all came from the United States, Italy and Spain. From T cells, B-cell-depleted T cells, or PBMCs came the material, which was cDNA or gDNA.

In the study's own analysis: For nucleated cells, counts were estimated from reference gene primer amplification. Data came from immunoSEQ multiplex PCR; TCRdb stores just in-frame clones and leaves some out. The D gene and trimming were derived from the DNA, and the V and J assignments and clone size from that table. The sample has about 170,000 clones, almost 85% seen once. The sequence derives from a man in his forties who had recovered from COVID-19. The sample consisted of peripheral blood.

The CDR3 coding sequence is TGTGCCAGCAGCCCAGGCAGGGGGGAGACCCAGTACTTC. Residues: CASSPGRGETQYF. The chain is built from TRBV5-4 and TRBJ2-5; TRBD1 matches at 7 bases. The CDR3 has 13 residues. CDR1 is SGHNT, CDR2 YYREEE, per germline (reference sequence). V was pared by 4 bases and J by 5 bases, with 5 bases of the junction left unmatched.